This TCR beta chain was sequenced during a study of T cell responses to AZD1222 COVID-19 vaccine. The data were produced by immunoSEQ multiplex PCR, yet TCRdb's version contains in-frame clones alone and is incomplete. Of about 100,000 clones in the sample, around 90% are singletons; the top ten hold around 5.9%. V gave up 6 bases and J gave up 4 bases; unmatched junction bases: 5. The germline gives CDR1 MNHEY, CDR2 SVGEGT. This CDR3 region has 16 residues. The sequence was collected from an adult who received the AZD1222 COVID-19 vaccine. Material: peripheral blood, obtained 28 days after the second AZD1222 dose. The chain is built from TRBV6-2 or TRBV6-3 and TRBJ2-3; 15 bases align to TRBD2. CDR3 amino acids: CASSWTSGRVPDTQYF. The CDR3 region has the DNA TGTGCCAGCAGCTGGACTAGCGGGAGGGTCCCAGATACGCAGTATTTT.